This T cell receptor beta chain was obtained from a study of metastatic and nonmetastatic thyroid tumors. Study-level information: Both malignant and benign thyroid patients supplied peripheral blood and tumor or nodule tissue samples, across which the repertoires of these patients were then compared.

Thyroid surgery took place with no prior treatment in any patient. This clone was detected many times. V was clipped by 3 bases and J by 5 bases, with 16 bases between them. CDR3 length: 15 residues. Germline V gene lookup returns CDR1 KGHSH and CDR2 LQKENI. TCRdb used MiXCR to call clones anew from the PCR reads. The sample has 25,000 or so clones, 15% seen once; the top ten hold about 15%. Sequenced sample: blood. The rearrangement links TRBV18 to TRBJ1-1; tentatively, D is TRBD1 (5 bases). This receptor was identified in a male donor with papillary thyroid cancer or a benign thyroid nodule (not recorded which). Some clones in this sample may be carry-over from other donors' samples. Written as DNA, the CDR3 is TGTGCCAGCTCACCCCCGGTCGGGGGAGGGACTGAAGCTTTCTTT. Protein product: CASSPPVGGGTEAFF.